The 26 T cell receptor beta chains presented below share a single source sample, sequenced in a study of somatic mutations in cytotoxic T cells in rheumatoid arthritis. Method: immunoSEQ multiplex PCR; TCRdb's copy keeps in-frame clones and lacks some. The sample shows thousands of clones, around 85% of them seen only once. The sequencing input was CD8+ T cells sorted from blood. The receptor set was obtained from a man between 60 and 70 years old with rheumatoid arthritis.

This chain uses TRBV5-4 with TRBJ1-4; perhaps TRBD1 as D (5 bases). Trimming removed 4 bases from V and 8 bases from J, with 18 bases in between. Germline V gene sequence: CDR1 SGHNT, CDR2 YYREEE (reference sequence). The CDR3 extends over 15 amino acids. This CDR3 reads CASSPERGPGEKLFF. CDR3 in DNA: TGTGCCAGCAGCCCTGAAAGGGGCCCAGGGGAAAAACTGTTTTTT. The whole variable domain, remainder taken from reference TRBV5-4 and TRBJ1-4, is ETGVTQSPTHLIKTRGQQVTLRCSSQSGHNTVSWYQQALGQGPQFIFQYYREEENGRGNFPPRFSGLQFPNYSSELNVNALELDDSALYLCASSPERGPGEKLFFGSGTQLSVL.

Comment on this clone: The junction does not match germline at one end; this may be a read error. The rearrangement links TRBV5-1 to TRBJ2-2; 12 positions match TRBD1. In germline, CDR1 is SGHRS, CDR2 YFSETQ. The CDR3 has 16 residues. The CDR3 reads CASSPGQGADTGELLF. DNA of the CDR3: TGCGCCAGCAGCCCGGGACAGGGGGCGGACACCGGGGAGCTGCTTTTT.

The table lists this clone with a count of one. CDR3 sequence reads: CASSSQGRKQPQHF. DNA of the CDR3: TGTGCCAGCAGTTCCCAGGGAAGGAAACAGCCCCAGCATTTT. The rearrangement joins TRBV28 to TRBJ1-5; the D gene is possibly TRBD1 (5 bases). V was shortened by 4 bases and J by 7 bases, with 14 bases between the two germline ends. The CDR3 covers 14 residues. Germline CDR1 and CDR2: MDHEN and SYDVKM. The full variable domain, rest sourced from reference TRBV28 and TRBJ1-5, is DVKVTQSSRYLVKRTGEKVFLECVQDMDHENMFWYRQDPGLGLRLIYFSYDVKMKEKGDIPEGYSVSREKKERFSLILESASTNQTSMYLCASSSQGRKQPQHFGDGTRLSIL.

The V and J genes are TRBV6-5 and TRBJ2-6; no reliable D call. In germline, CDR1 is MNHEY, CDR2 SVGAGI. The V end lost 7 bases, the J end lost 2 bases, and 9 bases lay between the germline ends. This CDR3 region has 14 residues. In nucleotides, the CDR3 is TGTGCCAGCACGTCCCCGGCTGGGGCCAACGTCCTGACTTTC. Protein sequence: CASTSPAGANVLTF.

The CDR3, as DNA: TGCAGTGCTAGCCTACAGGGGGAGCTGTTTTTT. It codes for CSASLQGELFF. The V gene is TRBV20-1, the J gene TRBJ2-2; D unresolved. This CDR3 has 11 amino acids. Germline assignment: CDR1 DFQATT and CDR2 SNEGSKA (reference sequence). V lost 3 bases to trimming and J lost 8 bases, with 7 bases between them.

This clone was seen a few times. The chain combines TRBV9 with TRBJ2-2; D call uncertain. Trimming took off 3 bases at V and 5 bases at J, with 5 bases between the two ends. This CDR3 is built from 12 residues. Germline CDR1 reads SGDLS; CDR2 reads YYNGEE. For the CDR3, the DNA is TGTGCCAGCAGCGCCACTACCGGGGAGCTGTTTTTT. Translated: CASSATTGELFF.

The chain carries TRBV9 and TRBJ2-1; 9 bases agree with TRBD1. This CDR3 is 16 amino acids long. Germline V gene lookup returns CDR1 SGDLS and CDR2 YYNGEE. V shed 6 bases and J 3 bases; nucleotides not matched to a gene: 10. The CDR3 coding sequence is TGTGCCAGCACCCCCCCGGGACAGGGCTACTACAATGAGCAGTTCTTC. Encoded protein: CASTPPGQGYYNEQFF.

The V gene is TRBV27, the J gene TRBJ1-1; TRBD1 agrees at 7 bases. V was clipped by 6 bases and J by 1 base; unmatched bases: 8. CDR3 length: 15 amino acids. CDR1 is MNHEY, CDR2 SMNVEV, per germline (reference sequence). The CDR3 DNA follows: TGTGCCAGCAGACTTCAAGGGGGCGGGAACACTGAAGCTTTCTTT. This encodes CASRLQGGGNTEAFF.

This chain links TRBV15 with TRBJ1-4; D remains ambiguous. V was cut by 0 bases and J by 6 bases, with 11 bases left in between. The CDR3 contains 15 residues. The germline CDR1 and CDR2 sequences are LNHNV and YYDKDF (reference sequence). CDR3 nucleotides: TGTGCCACCAGCAGAGATCTAGGTCTCTATGAAAAACTGTTTTTT. Its translation is CATSRDLGLYEKLFF.

The chain links TRBV9 to TRBJ2-5, with D possibly being TRBD2 (6 bases). Deletions cut 4 bases from V and 1 base from J, with 11 bases between. Germline V gives CDR1 SGDLS, CDR2 YYNGEE. There are 14 residues in the CDR3. CDR3 bases: TGTGCCAGCAGCCCCCGGGAGTCCCAAGAGACCCAGTACTTC. Protein sequence: CASSPRESQETQYF.

The gene calls are TRBV6-1 and TRBJ1-5; perhaps TRBD1 as D (5 bases). The CDR3 length is 15 residues. The V end lost 2 bases, the J end lost 3 bases, and 11 bases lay between the germline ends. Germline values: CDR1 MNHNS, CDR2 SASEGT. CDR3 DNA sequence: TGTGCCAGCAGTGAACACGACAGCTTCAATCAGCCCCAGCATTTT. Translated, it gives CASSEHDSFNQPQHF.

By frequency in the sample, this clone is large. V usage is TRBV5-8 and J usage is TRBJ1-2; TRBD1 matches 7 bases. Germline assignment: CDR1 SGHTS and CDR2 YDEGEE. The CDR3 runs 13 residues. V lost 4 bases to trimming and J lost 2 bases; unmatched junction nucleotides: 2. The chain's CDR3 is CASSPQGNYGYTF. CDR3 nucleotides: TGTGCCAGCAGCCCACAGGGGAACTATGGCTACACCTTC. Filled out from reference TRBV5-8 and TRBJ1-2, the complete variable domain reads EAGVTQSPTHLIKTRGQQATLRCSPISGHTSVYWYQQALGLGLQFLLWYDEGEERNRGNFPPRFSGRQFPNYSSELNVNALELEDSALYLCASSPQGNYGYTFGSGTRLTVV.

The V and J genes are TRBV11-2 and TRBJ2-3; weak D call: TRBD2 (7 bases). The CDR3 runs 15 residues. With 2 bases removed from V and 4 bases from J, the gap between germline ends came to 13 bases. Per germline, CDR1 SGHAT and CDR2 FQNNGV. DNA of the CDR3: TGTGCCAGCAGCTTAACGGGGGGCGGCTCAGATACGCAGTATTTT. Translated: CASSLTGGGSDTQYF.

This clone occurred a few times. This rearrangement joins TRBV6-5 to TRBJ2-7, with TRBD1 matching over 9 bases. This CDR3 is built from 15 residues. Trimming took 5 bases from V and 3 from J; bases not matched to a gene: 8. The germline V gene encodes CDR1 MNHEY and CDR2 SVGAGI. In DNA form, the CDR3 reads TGTGCCAGCAGTCTCTTGGGACAGGGAAACTACGAGCAGTACTTC. This translates into CASSLLGQGNYEQYF.

This clone has only one observation. The chain recombines TRBV21-1 with TRBJ2-7; the table's D gene call, TRBD2, was not cross checked with the DNA. TRBV21-1 is tagged as a pseudogene. The CDR3 covers 14 residues. CDR3 bases: TGTGCCAGCAGGGGGAGGAGTTCAACCTACGAGCAGTACTTC. It specifies CASRGRSSTYEQYF.

This chain uses TRBV5-8 with TRBJ1-5; 8 bases match TRBD1. This CDR3 is 19 amino acids long. V dropped 4 bases and J dropped 6; count of bases not matched to a gene: 21. The germline CDR1 and CDR2 sequences are SGHTS and YDEGEE. CDR3 sequence (DNA): TGTGCCAGCAGCCTGCACGGAGGCAGGGGGCGCAAAAGGGCTCAGCCCCAGCATTTT. Amino acids: CASSLHGGRGRKRAQPQHF. Full variable domain (missing parts from reference TRBV5-8 and TRBJ1-5): EAGVTQSPTHLIKTRGQQATLRCSPISGHTSVYWYQQALGLGLQFLLWYDEGEERNRGNFPPRFSGRQFPNYSSELNVNALELEDSALYLCASSLHGGRGRKRAQPQHFGDGTRLSIL.

The chain carries TRBV2 and TRBJ2-7, with unresolved D. V lost 1 base and J lost 3, with 13 bases in between. Looked up from germline, CDR1 is SNHLY and CDR2 is FYNNEI. This CDR3 has 15 amino acids. This chain's CDR3 is CASSEVHGRYYEQYV. The CDR3 DNA follows: TGTGCCAGCAGTGAAGTTCATGGCCGATACTACGAGCAGTACGTC.

V gene TRBV4-1 combines with J gene TRBJ1-5; TRBD1 matches at 11 bases. Germline CDR1 is MGHRA and CDR2 is YSYEKL. This CDR3 has 14 amino acids. V dropped 3 bases and J dropped 6; count of bases not matched to a gene: 1. In nucleotides, the CDR3 is TGCGCCAGCAGCCAGGGACAGGGGGTTCAGCCCCAGCATTTT. Its translation is CASSQGQGVQPQHF.

A note on this clone: Relative to the germline gene, one junction end is altered; a read error may explain this. CDR3 protein: CAISEPGANQPQHF. The CDR3 coding sequence is TGTGCCATCAGTGAGCCAGGGGCTAATCAACCCCAGCATTTT. The V gene is TRBV10-3, the J gene TRBJ1-5; TRBD1 is a possible D gene (6 bases). The CDR3 is 14 residues long. Germline CDR1 reads ENHRY; CDR2 reads SYGVKD.

This clone was observed a few times. The same CDR3 can be traced to other DNA sequences in this sample. The chain links TRBV2 to TRBJ1-5; 10 bases are shared with TRBD1. After removal of 6 bases from V and 11 bases from J, the junction contained 16 bases not matched to a gene. CDR1 and CDR2 (germline): SNHLY, FYNNEI. There are 16 residues in the CDR3. The CDR3 region has the DNA TGTGCCAGCAGCCAACATCCCGGGACAGGGGAGCCTGCCCAGCATTTT. It translates to CASSQHPGTGEPAQHF.

This clone was seen only once. This rearrangement joins TRBV7-6 to TRBJ1-3; D is ambiguous. The CDR3 contains 15 residues. Trimming stripped 5 bases from V and 0 bases from J, with 11 bases between. Germline lookup yields CDR1 SGHVS and CDR2 FNYEAQ. CDR3 sequence: CASSPSTTSGNTIYF. CDR3 in DNA: TGTGCCAGCAGCCCCAGTACTACCTCTGGAAACACCATATATTTT. Variable domain in full (rest from reference TRBV7-6 and TRBJ1-3): GAGVSQSPRYKVTKRGQDVALRCDPISGHVSLYWYRQALGQGPEFLTYFNYEAQQDKSGLPNDRFSAERPEGSISTLTIQRTEQRDSAMYRCASSPSTTSGNTIYFGEGSWLTVV.

Worth noting for this clone: This sample includes further DNA sequences coding for the same CDR3. This chain joins TRBV6-5 and TRBJ1-5; unclear D gene. CDR1 MNHEY and CDR2 SVGAGI come from the germline V gene. V lost 0 bases and J 0 bases, leaving 6 bases between the germline ends. The CDR3 runs 15 residues. CDR3 in amino acids: CASSYSRYSNQPQHF. As DNA, the CDR3 is TGTGCCAGCAGTTACTCCAGGTATAGCAATCAGCCCCAGCATTTT.

The V and J genes are TRBV14 and TRBJ1-1; TRBD1 might be the D (6 bases). The CDR3 has 13 residues. V was cut by 4 bases and J by 5 bases, with 11 bases left in between. Germline values: CDR1 SGHDN, CDR2 FVKESK. CDR3 loop: CASSRQGWTEAFF. DNA for the CDR3: TGTGCCAGCAGCCGGCAGGGGTGGACTGAAGCTTTCTTT. The full variable domain, rest sourced from reference TRBV14 and TRBJ1-1, is EAGVTQFPSHSVIEKGQTVTLRCDPISGHDNLYWYRRVMGKEIKFLLHFVKESKQDESGMPNNRFLAERTGGTYSTLKVQPAELEDSGVYFCASSRQGWTEAFFGQGTRLTVV.

The table lists this clone with a few counts. This chain links TRBV27 with TRBJ2-7; 13 bases align to TRBD2. The CDR3 has 13 amino acids. CDR1 MNHEY and CDR2 SMNVEV come from the germline V gene (reference sequence). Trimming at V came to 5 bases and at J to 6 bases, leaving 1 base not matched to a gene. This chain's CDR3 is CASSRLAGGEQYF. In DNA form, the CDR3 reads TGTGCCAGCAGTCGACTAGCGGGGGGCGAGCAGTACTTC.

This chain joins TRBV2 and TRBJ2-3; 9 bases align to TRBD2. This CDR3 comprises 16 residues. Germline V gene data show CDR1 as SNHLY and CDR2 as FYNNEI. J was trimmed by 3 bases and V by 3 bases; bases with no gene match: 7. The CDR3 nucleotides are TGTGCCAGCAGTGAGCCGGCGGGGGGGCTGACAGATACGCAGTATTTT. It codes for CASSEPAGGLTDTQYF.

This sequence joins TRBV29-1 and TRBJ2-7; 8 bases fit TRBD1. The germline V gene encodes CDR1 SQVTM and CDR2 ANQGSEA. The V segment lost 6 bases and the J segment 3 bases; nucleotides outside the gene matches: 13. This CDR3 spans 15 amino acids. DNA of the CDR3: TGCAGCGTCCCGTGGGGCCGGACAGGGAACTACGAGCAGTACGTC. Encoded protein: CSVPWGRTGNYEQYV.